This entry features one TCR beta chain sequence. The antigen remains undetermined. The CDR3 covers 12 residues. Trimming shortened V by 5 bases and J by 7 bases, and 11 bases separated the two germline ends. Per the germline V gene, CDR1 is SEHNR and CDR2 is FQNEAQ (reference sequence). The data were taken from a study of T cell responses to AZD1222 COVID-19 vaccine. Whole-study results and caveats: It was only after the peak T cell response that any repertoires were sampled. Donors skewed white British and female; clonal diversity was possibly underestimated. Unmutated variant regions are reportedly the target of nearly half of TCRs that are spike-specific.

The method was immunoSEQ multiplex PCR; TCRdb's version includes in-frame clones alone and lacks a portion of them. The sample carries some 200,000 clones, around 94% recorded once. This material consisted of peripheral blood, taken 28 days after the second dose of the MenACWY control vaccine. The receptor's source is an adult who received the MenACWY meningococcal vaccine as a control. The V gene is TRBV7-9, the J gene TRBJ1-1; D not resolved. In nucleotides, the CDR3 is TGTGCCAGCAGCCCCCCCCGGGGTGAAGCTTTCTTT. Translated: CASSPPRGEAFF.